This TCR beta chain stems from a study of cytomegalovirus exposure and HLA in healthy donors. Study results and caveats: In an earlier analysis, about 90% or about 30%: the productive usage of most TCR beta V segments.

PCR employed 60 Vbeta and 13 Jbeta primers. Method: immunoSEQ multiplex PCR; TCRdb's copy keeps in-frame clones and lacks some. Of some 180,000 clones listed, around 77% are singletons. Comment on this clone: The antigen is undetermined.

V lost 3 bases to trimming and J lost 2 bases; unmatched junction nucleotides: 3. The CDR3 totals 14 residues. Germline V lookup: CDR1 SGHRS, CDR2 YFSETQ. The rearrangement uses TRBV5-1 and TRBJ2-5; 8 bases align to TRBD1. This clonotype was sampled from a woman under 40 in good health and CMV-seronegative. The sample comprised PBMCs. CDR3 protein: CASSSTGGQETQYF. CDR3 nucleotides: TGCGCCAGCAGCTCTACAGGGGGACAAGAGACCCAGTACTTC.